This T cell receptor (beta chain) stems from a study of T cell responses to AZD1222 COVID-19 vaccine (dated by TCRdb to the early 2020s). Study-wide context: Because spike-specific TCR depth and breadth did not differ between the two schedules, AZD1222 recipients who got a second dose at roughly 4 weeks were pooled with those who got a second dose at roughly 12 weeks. A total of 233 trial participants underwent TCR sequencing, of whom about 200 had received two doses of AZD1222 and around 26 had received two doses of the MenACWY control vaccine. Enrollment into the trials was organized by age into subgroups of 18-55, 56-69 and 70-plus years, and those subgroups contained approximately 150, 30 and 60 TCR-sequenced participants, respectively. Paper-wide results and their limitations: A significant rise in spike-specific TCR breadth and depth was observed after two AZD1222 doses relative to day 0 and relative to MenACWY recipients. Because no day 14 peak-response samples were available, repertoires were characterized only after the peak T cell response. In the small 56-69-year group, the increase in depth fell short of significance, most likely because of low power. CD4 TCRs associated with the vaccine covered the entire spike protein, and the dominant responses were in regions 160-218 and 743-854. Participants were mostly white British and included more females than males, and it was suggested by the authors that clonal diversity may have been underestimated. Conclusions about previously exposed vaccinees were limited because only six AZD1222 recipients were SARS-CoV-2 seropositive at baseline. Nearly half of unique spike-specific TCRs reportedly recognized epitopes outside regions mutated in the B.1.351 and B.1.1.7 variants.

The sample's time point, from its label and the paper: baseline before first vaccination. Vaccinee samples came from UK trials COV001 and COV002, including a single-blind randomized controlled phase 2/3 trial of AZD1222 (ChAdOx1 nCoV-19) in healthy adults. For TCRbeta chain sequencing, PBMC samples were collected from trial participants at day 0 and at day 28 after the second dose. Counted from cysteine to phenylalanine, this CDR3 has 14 amino acids. Of the read, only the CDR3 DNA is kept; its 42 bases are in frame from base 1. V lost 4 bases and J lost 8 bases, and the count of bases not matched to a germline gene is 9. The germline V gene (reference sequence) provides CDR1 LGHDT and CDR2 YNNKEL. On this clone itself: What antigen it recognizes has not been identified. Base quality data are lacking; no much larger clone is found one base away.

The CDR3 regions of human TCRbeta chains were analyzed by immunosequencing. The source study handled its data this way. Repertoire TCRs were checked for matches against a reference library of SARS-CoV-2-specific TCRs that had been generated using the MIRA antigen-specificity platform. Breadth was defined as the fraction of unique TCRs that were SARS-CoV-2-associated. Depth was defined as the fraction of total T cells that were SARS-CoV-2-associated. Using the MIRA data, each spike-specific TCR was assigned both to the spike region to which the TCR was reactive and to a CD4 or CD8 class. Log10-transformed breadth and depth values were compared by one-way ANOVA with Sidak's multiple comparisons tests. Here the immuneACCESS table is served through TCRdb, limited to in-frame sequences with V and J called. Missing clones are a known gap in these copies; in checked studies unresolved V genes cover under half, and the rest lacks a known reason. D and trimming were read from the DNA, whereas the V and J calls and clone size are those reported in that table. This sample gives about 85,000 clones in total; 80% to 90% of them show up just once. The biggest ten clones account for about 16% of the sample.

This TCR was sampled from an adult in good health. Recombination joined TRBV3-1 (or the pseudogene TRBV3-2) with TRBJ2-3, and TRBD1 aligns with 7 junction nucleotides. This specimen was peripheral blood, taken on day 0 of AZD1222 vaccination. In nucleotides, the sequence is TGTGCCAGCAGCCCCAACAGGGGCTCCGGTACGCAGTATTTT. The resulting protein is CASSPNRGSGTQYF.